Listed here are 12 T cell receptor beta chains from one sample, sequenced in a study of early T cells in non-severe SARS-CoV-2 infection. One entry per CDR3 protein, called by TCRdb with MiXCR from the 5' RACE reads. The sample holds 60,000 to 70,000 distinct CDR3 sequences, approximately 6% seen once. Sequenced material: whole blood, taken at baseline. The receptor source for this set is an adult who was a healthcare worker with PCR-confirmed SARS-CoV-2 infection or an uninfected control (not recorded which).

This clonotype occurred many times. The V and J genes are TRBV10-3 and TRBJ1-1; 7 bases are shared with TRBD1. The trim removed 4 bases at V and 5 bases at J, leaving 13 bases unmatched. The CDR3 is made up of 16 amino acids. Germline loops: CDR1 ENHRY, CDR2 SYGVKD. CDR3 bases: TGTGCCATCAGTGGGCTAAGGGGGCGGAGGGGGACTGAAGCTTTCTTT. It encodes CAISGLRGRRGTEAFF.

The chain joins TRBV7-9 to TRBJ2-5, with D hard to call. V was cut by 1 base and J by 4 bases, with 13 bases left in between. In germline, CDR1 is SEHNR, CDR2 FQNEAQ (reference sequence). The CDR3 length is 15 residues. CDR3 amino acids: CASSLVGRQGETQYF. CDR3 DNA: TGTGCCAGCAGCTTAGTTGGTCGACAAGGAGAGACCCAGTACTTC. The full variable domain, rest sourced from reference TRBV7-9 and TRBJ2-5, is DTGVSQNPRHKITKRGQNVTFRCDPISEHNRLYWYRQTLGQGPEFLTYFQNEAQLEKSRLLSDRFSAERPKGSFSTLEIQRTEQGDSAMYLCASSLVGRQGETQYFGPGTRLLVL.

This clonotype was picked up many times. This chain links TRBV4-1 with TRBJ2-3; possibly TRBD1 or TRBD2 for D (5 bases each). This CDR3 is built from 16 residues. V was trimmed by 3 bases and J by 5 bases, leaving 18 bases between them. The V gene's germline CDR1 is MGHRA and CDR2 YSYEKL. In DNA, the CDR3 is TGCGCCAGCAGCCAGGAAGGGACCCTGGTTGGAGATACGCAGTATTTT. Encoded protein: CASSQEGTLVGDTQYF.

Many counts were recorded for this clonotype. V usage is TRBV5-5 and J usage is TRBJ1-1; perhaps TRBD1 as D (6 bases). Germline-derived CDR1 and CDR2 are SGHKS and YYEKEE (reference sequence). There are 13 residues in the CDR3. V dropped 0 bases and J dropped 3 bases, with 6 bases sitting between them. The CDR3 sequence is CASSLDRDTEAFF. CDR3 bases: TGTGCCAGCAGCTTGGACAGGGACACTGAAGCTTTCTTT. Combining the CDR3 with reference TRBV5-5 and TRBJ1-1 gives the whole variable domain DAGVTQSPTHLIKTRGQQVTLRCSPISGHKSVSWYQQVLGQGPQFIFQYYEKEERGRGNFPDRFSARQFPNYSSELNVNALLLGDSALYLCASSLDRDTEAFFGQGTRLTVV.

This clonotype came up many times. The CDR3 here is CAISESTRSGANVLTF. The DNA for the CDR3 is TGTGCCATCAGTGAGTCGACCCGCTCTGGGGCCAACGTCCTGACTTTC. This chain joins TRBV10-3 and TRBJ2-6; no clear D gene. The CDR3 runs 16 residues. V was shortened by 0 bases and J by 0 bases, with 6 bases between the two germline ends. Germline V gives CDR1 ENHRY, CDR2 SYGVKD.

This clonotype appeared many times. This chain joins TRBV12-3 or TRBV12-4 and TRBJ1-5, with D possibly TRBD1 on 5 matching bases. Deletions cut 6 bases from V and 1 base from J, with 13 bases between. The CDR3 runs to 15 residues. The CDR3 bases are TGTGCCAGCAGATACTCTGACAGCAGCAATCAGCCCCAGCATTTT. This sequence encodes CASRYSDSSNQPQHF.

This clonotype is medium-sized in the sample. The CDR3 bases are TGTGCCAGCAGCGCAGGACTAGCGGGAGATGATACGCAGTATTTT. Its protein product is CASSAGLAGDDTQYF. This sequence joins TRBV11-2 and TRBJ2-3; 13 bases are shared with TRBD2. This CDR3 is built from 15 residues. Germline V gene data show CDR1 as SGHAT and CDR2 as FQNNGV. Trimming removed 5 bases from V and 6 bases from J; junction bases left unmatched: 5.

Details on this clonotype: A much bigger clone sits one base away, suggesting this may be a read error. V and J are TRBV18 and TRBJ1-4; a weak D match, TRBD1 (5 bases). Trimming removed 0 bases from V and 7 bases from J, with 12 bases in between. The CDR3 runs to 15 residues. CDR1 KGHSH and CDR2 LQKENI come from the germline V gene. CDR3 region: CASSPPGRGIEKLFF. DNA of the CDR3: TGTGCCAGCTCACCACCCGGACGGGGGATTGAAAAACTGTTTTTT.

The chain joins TRBV7-9 to TRBJ2-4; 13 bases align to TRBD2. Germline assignment: CDR1 SEHNR and CDR2 FQNEAQ (reference sequence). Germline trimming cut 1 base from V and 7 bases from J; bases unmatched to any gene: 4. This CDR3 has 16 residues. The CDR3 loop reads CASSLEGLAGVNIQYF. DNA of the CDR3: TGTGCCAGCAGCTTAGAAGGACTAGCGGGAGTGAACATTCAGTACTTC.

The table lists this clonotype with many counts. The V and J genes are TRBV5-1 and TRBJ2-1; 11 bases are a match to TRBD2. Germline V lookup: CDR1 SGHRS, CDR2 YFSETQ. The CDR3 contains 15 residues. The V and J ends lost 4 bases and 4 bases, in that order; junction bases with no gene match: 4. The DNA for the CDR3 is TGCGCCAGCAGCGGAACTAGCGGGGGATACAATGAGCAGTTCTTC. Translated, it gives CASSGTSGGYNEQFF.

In its sample, this clonotype was seen many times. This sequence joins TRBV12-3 or TRBV12-4 and TRBJ1-1, with D perhaps TRBD1 (6 bases). Trimming removed 5 bases from V and 2 bases from J, with 18 bases in between. The CDR3 covers 16 residues. The DNA for the CDR3 is TGTGCCAGCAGTCCGTTGACCGGGACAAGCAACACTGAAGCTTTCTTT. Its protein is CASSPLTGTSNTEAFF.

This clonotype was picked up many times. This rearrangement joins TRBV6-5 to TRBJ2-2; either TRBD1 or TRBD2 may supply D (6 bases each). The CDR3 extends over 14 amino acids. V dropped 6 bases and J dropped 6 bases, with 14 bases sitting between them. Germline V gene data show CDR1 as MNHEY and CDR2 as SVGAGI. This CDR3 is CASSSGQGPGELFF. The CDR3 nucleotides read TGTGCCAGCAGCAGCGGGCAGGGGCCCGGGGAGCTGTTTTTT.